This T cell receptor beta chain was documented in a study of naive and memory T cell subsets. Per germline, CDR1 WNHNN and CDR2 SYGVQD (reference sequence). The CDR3 sequence is 14 residues long. Germline trimming cut 8 bases from V and 5 bases from J; bases unmatched to any gene: 6. An equimolar mix of two oligonucleotides served as the beta constant-region primer for TRBC1 and TRBC2. Ligated cDNA was amplified by four rounds of PCR with nested alpha and beta constant-region primers and SP2. TCRdb passed the UMI-ligation and nested PCR reads through MiXCR, listing each CDR3 protein once. The data show over 100,000 distinct CDR3 sequences, 30% to 45% seen once.

The sample comprised central memory CD4+ T cells from blood. The V call is TRBV10-1, the J call TRBJ1-5; 10 bases fit TRBD1. The TCR was taken from a human donor in good health. CDR3 sequence: CASGTGAGYQPQHF. In DNA form, the CDR3 reads TGCGCCAGCGGGACAGGGGCCGGATATCAGCCCCAGCATTTT.